This T cell receptor (beta chain) is drawn from a study of breast tumors, draining lymph nodes, adjacent tissues. General study findings and limits: Most tumor T cells seemingly derive from lymph node, then expand in tumor. Tumor TCR diversity was below lymph nodes but above nontumor tissue.

On this clonotype: Its antigen remains unidentified. Since a much larger clone is just one base distant, this may be a read error. The conserved phenylalanine or tryptophan is not found at the CDR3 terminus, so this likely reflects a read error.

Samples came from axillary lymph nodes draining the breast cancer. TCRdb reanalysed the multiplex PCR reads using MiXCR and keeps one entry per CDR3 protein. The sample contains roughly 80,000 distinct CDR3 sequences, under 25% of which appear only once. Germline assignment: CDR1 SNHLY and CDR2 FYNNEI. V dropped 5 bases and J dropped 6 bases, with 10 bases sitting between them. CDR3 length equals 13 residues. This chain joins TRBV2 and TRBJ2-2, with D tentatively TRBD2 (6 bases). Specimen: axillary lymph node tissue. The receptor comes from a female donor with breast cancer. Some clones in this sample may be carry-over from other donors' samples. The CDR3 loop reads CASSLSGAGELFL. In DNA form, the CDR3 reads TGTGCCAGCAGTCTTAGCGGCGCCGGGGAGCTGTTTCTT.